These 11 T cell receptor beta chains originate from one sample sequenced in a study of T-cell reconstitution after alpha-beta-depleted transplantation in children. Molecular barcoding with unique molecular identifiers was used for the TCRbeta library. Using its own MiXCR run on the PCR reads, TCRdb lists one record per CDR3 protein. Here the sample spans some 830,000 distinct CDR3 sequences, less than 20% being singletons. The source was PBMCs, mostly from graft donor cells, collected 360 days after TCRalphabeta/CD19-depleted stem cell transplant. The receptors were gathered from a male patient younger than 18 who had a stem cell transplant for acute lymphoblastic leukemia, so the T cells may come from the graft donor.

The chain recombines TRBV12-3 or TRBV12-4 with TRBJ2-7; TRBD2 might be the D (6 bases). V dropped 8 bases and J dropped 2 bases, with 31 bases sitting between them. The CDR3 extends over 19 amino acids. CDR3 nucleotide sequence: TGTGCCAGCTGTTCCCGTGTCGGGGGTCCCCGGGAATATACCTACGAGCAGTACTTC. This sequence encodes CASCSRVGGPREYTYEQYF.

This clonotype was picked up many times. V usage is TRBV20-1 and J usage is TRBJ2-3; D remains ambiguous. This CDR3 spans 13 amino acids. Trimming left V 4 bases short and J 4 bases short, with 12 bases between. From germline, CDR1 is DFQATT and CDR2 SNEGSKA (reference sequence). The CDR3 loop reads CSATARLADTQYF. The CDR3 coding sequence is TGCAGTGCTACCGCGAGACTCGCAGATACGCAGTATTTT.

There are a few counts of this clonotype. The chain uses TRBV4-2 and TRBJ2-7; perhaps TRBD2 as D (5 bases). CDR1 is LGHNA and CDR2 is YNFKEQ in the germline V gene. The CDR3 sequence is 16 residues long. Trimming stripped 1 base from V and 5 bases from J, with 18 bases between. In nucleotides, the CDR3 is TGTGCCAGCAGCCAAGGGATGGCGGGCAGGCGCCACGAGCAGTACTTC. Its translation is CASSQGMAGRRHEQYF.

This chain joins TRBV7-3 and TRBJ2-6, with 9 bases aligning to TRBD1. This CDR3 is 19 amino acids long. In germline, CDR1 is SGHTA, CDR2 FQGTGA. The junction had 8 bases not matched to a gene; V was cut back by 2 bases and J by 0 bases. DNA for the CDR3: TGTGCCAGCAGCTTACTTGCCGGGACAGGGACCTCTGGGGCCAACGTCCTGACTTTC. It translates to CASSLLAGTGTSGANVLTF.

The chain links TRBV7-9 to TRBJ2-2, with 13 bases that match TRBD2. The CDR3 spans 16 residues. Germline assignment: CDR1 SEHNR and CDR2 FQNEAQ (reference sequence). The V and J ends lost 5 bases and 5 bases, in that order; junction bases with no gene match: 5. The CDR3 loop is CASSLWTSGSTGELFF. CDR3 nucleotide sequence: TGTGCCAGCAGCCTATGGACTAGCGGGAGTACCGGGGAGCTGTTTTTT.

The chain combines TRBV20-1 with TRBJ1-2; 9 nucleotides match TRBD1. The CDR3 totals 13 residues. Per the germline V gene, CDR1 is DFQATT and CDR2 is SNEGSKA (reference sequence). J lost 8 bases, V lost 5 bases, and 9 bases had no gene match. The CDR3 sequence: CSAWGTGLGGYTF. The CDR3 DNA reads TGCAGTGCTTGGGGGACAGGGTTGGGCGGCTACACCTTC.

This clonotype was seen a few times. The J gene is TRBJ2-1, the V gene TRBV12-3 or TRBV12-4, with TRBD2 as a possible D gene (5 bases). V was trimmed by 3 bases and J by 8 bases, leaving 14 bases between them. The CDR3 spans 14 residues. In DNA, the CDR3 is TGTGCCAGCAGTTTGGCCCCTAGCATTTATGAGCAGTTCTTC. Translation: CASSLAPSIYEQFF.

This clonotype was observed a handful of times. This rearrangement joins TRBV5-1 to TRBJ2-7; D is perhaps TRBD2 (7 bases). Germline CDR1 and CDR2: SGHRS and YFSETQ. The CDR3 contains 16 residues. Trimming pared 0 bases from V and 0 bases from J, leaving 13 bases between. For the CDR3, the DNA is TGCGCCAGCAGCTTGGACCGGGGGGCGAGCTCCTACGAGCAGTACTTC. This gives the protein CASSLDRGASSYEQYF.

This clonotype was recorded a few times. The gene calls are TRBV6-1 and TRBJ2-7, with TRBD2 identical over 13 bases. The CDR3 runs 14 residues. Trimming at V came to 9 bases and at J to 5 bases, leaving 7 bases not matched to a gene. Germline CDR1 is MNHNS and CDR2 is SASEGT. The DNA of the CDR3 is TGTGCCAGTAGAGGGACTAGCGGGAACGACGAGCAGTACTTC. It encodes CASRGTSGNDEQYF.

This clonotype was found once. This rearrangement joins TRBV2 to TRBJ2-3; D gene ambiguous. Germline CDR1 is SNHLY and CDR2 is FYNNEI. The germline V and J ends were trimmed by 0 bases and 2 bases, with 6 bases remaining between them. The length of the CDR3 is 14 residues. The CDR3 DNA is TGTGCCAGCAGTGAAGCGCCTAACACAGATACGCAGTATTTT. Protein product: CASSEAPNTDTQYF. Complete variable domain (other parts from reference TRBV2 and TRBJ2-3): EPEVTQTPSHQVTQMGQEVILRCVPISNHLYFYWYRQILGQKVEFLVSFYNNEISEKSEIFDDQFSVERPDGSNFTLKIRSTKLEDSAMYFCASSEAPNTDTQYFGPGTRLTVL.

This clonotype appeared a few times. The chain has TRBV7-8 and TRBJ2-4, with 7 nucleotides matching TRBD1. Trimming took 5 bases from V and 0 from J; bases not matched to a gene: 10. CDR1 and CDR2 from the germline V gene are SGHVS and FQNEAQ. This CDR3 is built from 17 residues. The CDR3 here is CASSPDRAPLAKNIQYF. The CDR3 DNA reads TGTGCCAGCAGCCCCGACAGGGCCCCACTAGCCAAAAACATTCAGTACTTC.